Reported below is one TCR beta chain. The target antigen is unknown. A roughly 120-subject validation cohort, separate from the approximately 610-subject first cohort, supplied the donors. These data are taken from a study of cytomegalovirus exposure and HLA in healthy donors. Profiling relied on immunoSEQ multiplex PCR, and the TCRdb table lists in-frame clones only, not all of them. The sample holds around 400,000 clones; roughly 90% are singletons and the top ten take 0.83%. Points from the study as a whole: Researchers counted approximately 160 TCR beta chains as cytomegalovirus-associated. A subsequent analysis found that TCR clusters from the first cohort also tended to co-occur in the 90 to 150 validation repertoires, with 90% to 95% of cluster scores above 0.

The clonotype originates from a woman aged 18 to 35 in good health and CMV-seronegative. Sequencing was performed on PBMCs.

The CDR3 loop is CASSQQGLASPNTEAFF. The CDR3 region has the DNA TGCGCCAGCAGCCAACAGGGGCTGGCTAGTCCGAACACTGAAGCTTTCTTT. This chain connects TRBV4-1 to TRBJ1-1, with D perhaps matching TRBD1 (6 bases). The CDR3 extends over 17 amino acids. The germline V and J ends were trimmed by 2 bases and 1 base, with 17 bases remaining between them. CDR1 and CDR2 (germline): MGHRA, YSYEKL.